Many counts were recorded for the clone carrying this TCR beta chain. The CDR3 is 15 amino acids. V was clipped by 8 bases and J by 7 bases; unmatched bases: 8. The germline CDR1 and CDR2 sequences are SNHLY and FYNNEI. This specimen belongs to a study of breast tumors, draining lymph nodes, adjacent tissues. Breast cancer patients provided tissue from their axillary draining lymph nodes. Using its own MiXCR run on the multiplex PCR reads, TCRdb lists one record per CDR3 protein. The sample has about 140,000 distinct CDR3 sequences, over 25% seen once. V gene TRBV2 combines with J gene TRBJ1-6; 10 positions match TRBD1. The sample taken for sequencing was axillary lymph node tissue. The receptor was isolated from a female donor with breast cancer. Some clones in this sample may be carry-over from other donors' samples. This chain's CDR3 is CASLPGQGWNSPLHF. The CDR3 DNA reads TGTGCCAGCCTTCCGGGACAGGGGTGGAATTCACCCCTCCACTTT.